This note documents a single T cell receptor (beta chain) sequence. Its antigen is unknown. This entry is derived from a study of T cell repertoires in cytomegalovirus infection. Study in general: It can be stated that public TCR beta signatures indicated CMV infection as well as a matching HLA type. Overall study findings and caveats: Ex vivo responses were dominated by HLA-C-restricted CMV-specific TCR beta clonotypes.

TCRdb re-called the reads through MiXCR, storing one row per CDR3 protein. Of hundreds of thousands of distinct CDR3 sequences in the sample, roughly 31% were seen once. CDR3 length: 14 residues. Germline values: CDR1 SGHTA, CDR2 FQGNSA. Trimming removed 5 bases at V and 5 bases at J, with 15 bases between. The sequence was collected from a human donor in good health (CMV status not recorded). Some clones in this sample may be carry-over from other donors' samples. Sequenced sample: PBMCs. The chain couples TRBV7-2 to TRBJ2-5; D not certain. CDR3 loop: CASSTGRSGETQYF. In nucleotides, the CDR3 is TGTGCCAGCAGCACCGGGCGTTCTGGGGAGACCCAGTACTTC.